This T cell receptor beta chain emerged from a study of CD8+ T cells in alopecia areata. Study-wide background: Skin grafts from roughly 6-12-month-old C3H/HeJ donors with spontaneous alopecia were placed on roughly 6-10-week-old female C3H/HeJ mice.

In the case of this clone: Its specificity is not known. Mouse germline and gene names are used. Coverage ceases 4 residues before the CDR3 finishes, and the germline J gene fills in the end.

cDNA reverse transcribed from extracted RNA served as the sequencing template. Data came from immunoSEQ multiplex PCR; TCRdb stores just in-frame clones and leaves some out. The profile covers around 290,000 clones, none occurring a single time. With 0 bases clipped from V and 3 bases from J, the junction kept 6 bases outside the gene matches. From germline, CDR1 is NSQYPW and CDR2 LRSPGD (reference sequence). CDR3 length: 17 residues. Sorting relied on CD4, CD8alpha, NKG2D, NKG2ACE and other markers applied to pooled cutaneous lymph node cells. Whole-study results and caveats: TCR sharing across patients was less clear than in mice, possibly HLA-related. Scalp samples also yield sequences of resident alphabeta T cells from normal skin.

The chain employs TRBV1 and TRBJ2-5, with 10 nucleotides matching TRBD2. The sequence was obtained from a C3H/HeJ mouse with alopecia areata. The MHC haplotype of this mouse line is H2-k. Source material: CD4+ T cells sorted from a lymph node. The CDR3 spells CTCSAELGGRRQDTQYF. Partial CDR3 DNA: TGCACCTGCAGTGCAGAGCTGGGGGGGCGCCGGCAAGAC.